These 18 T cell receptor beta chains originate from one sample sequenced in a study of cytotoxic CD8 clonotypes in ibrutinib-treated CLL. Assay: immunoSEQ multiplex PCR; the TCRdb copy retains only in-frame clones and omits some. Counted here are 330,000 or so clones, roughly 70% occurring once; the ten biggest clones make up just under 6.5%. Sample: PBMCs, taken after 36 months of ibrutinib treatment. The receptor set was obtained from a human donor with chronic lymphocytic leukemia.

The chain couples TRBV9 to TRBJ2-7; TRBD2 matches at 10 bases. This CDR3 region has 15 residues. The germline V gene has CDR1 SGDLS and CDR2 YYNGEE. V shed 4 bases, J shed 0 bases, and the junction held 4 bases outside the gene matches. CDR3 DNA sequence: TGTGCCAGCAGCCCCCGACTAGCGGGCTCCTACGAGCAGTACTTC. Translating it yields CASSPRLAGSYEQYF.

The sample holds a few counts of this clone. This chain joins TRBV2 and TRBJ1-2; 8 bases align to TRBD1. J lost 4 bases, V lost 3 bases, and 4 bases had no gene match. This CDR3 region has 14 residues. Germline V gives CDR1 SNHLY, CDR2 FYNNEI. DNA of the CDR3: TGTGCCAGCAGTGAGGACAGGGCCACCTATGGCTACACCTTC. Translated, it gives CASSEDRATYGYTF.

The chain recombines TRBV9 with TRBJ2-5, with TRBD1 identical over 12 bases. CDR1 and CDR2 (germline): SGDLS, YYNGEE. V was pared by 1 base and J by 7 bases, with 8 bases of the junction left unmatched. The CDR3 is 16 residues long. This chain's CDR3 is CASSVTGTGGSVTQYF. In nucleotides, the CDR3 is TGTGCCAGCAGCGTAACCGGGACAGGGGGCTCAGTGACCCAGTACTTC.

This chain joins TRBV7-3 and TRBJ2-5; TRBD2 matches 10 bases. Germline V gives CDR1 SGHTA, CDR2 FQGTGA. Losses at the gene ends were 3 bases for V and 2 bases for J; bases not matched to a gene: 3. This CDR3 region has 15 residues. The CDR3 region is CASSLVAGGQETQYF. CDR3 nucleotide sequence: TGTGCCAGCAGCTTGGTAGCGGGGGGACAAGAGACCCAGTACTTC.

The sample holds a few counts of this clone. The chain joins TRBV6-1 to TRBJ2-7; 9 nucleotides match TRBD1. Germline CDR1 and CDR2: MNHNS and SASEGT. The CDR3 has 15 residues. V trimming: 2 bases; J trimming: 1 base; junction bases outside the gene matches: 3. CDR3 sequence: CASSEWDRESYEQYF. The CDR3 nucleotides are TGTGCCAGCAGTGAATGGGACAGGGAGTCCTACGAGCAGTACTTC.

CDR3 amino acids: CASSPVTGAYGYTF. DNA of the CDR3: TGCGCCAGCAGCCCTGTGACAGGGGCCTATGGCTACACCTTC. This sequence joins TRBV4-1 and TRBJ1-2; 8 bases agree with TRBD1. Germline CDR1 and CDR2: MGHRA and YSYEKL. The CDR3 covers 14 residues. J gave up 4 bases and V 4 bases, and 5 bases lay outside the gene matches.

CDR3 nucleotides: TGTGCCAGTTCCCCCGTCCGGGCCAGGGGTAATGAAAAACTGTTTTTT. This sequence encodes CASSPVRARGNEKLFF. The chain combines TRBV19 with TRBJ1-4; D perhaps matches TRBD1 (6 bases). V lost 8 bases and J lost 4, with 20 bases in between. The CDR3 extends over 16 amino acids. CDR1 and CDR2 (germline): LNHDA, SQIVND (reference sequence).

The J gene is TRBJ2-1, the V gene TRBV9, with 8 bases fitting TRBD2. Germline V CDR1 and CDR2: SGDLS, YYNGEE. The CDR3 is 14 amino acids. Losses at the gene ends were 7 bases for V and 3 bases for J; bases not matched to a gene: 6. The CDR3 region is CASPGAGGYNEQFF. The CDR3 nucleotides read TGTGCCAGCCCAGGGGCGGGAGGCTACAATGAGCAGTTCTTC.

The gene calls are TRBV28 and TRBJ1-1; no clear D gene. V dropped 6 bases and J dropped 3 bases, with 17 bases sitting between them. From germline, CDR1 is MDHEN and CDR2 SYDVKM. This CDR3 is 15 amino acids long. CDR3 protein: CASSPLYGIDTEAFF. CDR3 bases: TGTGCCAGCAGCCCTTTGTATGGGATCGACACTGAAGCTTTCTTT.

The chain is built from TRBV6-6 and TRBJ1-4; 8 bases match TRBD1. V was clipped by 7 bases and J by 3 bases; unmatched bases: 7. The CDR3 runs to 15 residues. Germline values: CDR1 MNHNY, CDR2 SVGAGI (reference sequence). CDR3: CASTPGGRANEKLFF. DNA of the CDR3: TGTGCCAGCACACCAGGGGGCCGAGCTAATGAAAAACTGTTTTTT.

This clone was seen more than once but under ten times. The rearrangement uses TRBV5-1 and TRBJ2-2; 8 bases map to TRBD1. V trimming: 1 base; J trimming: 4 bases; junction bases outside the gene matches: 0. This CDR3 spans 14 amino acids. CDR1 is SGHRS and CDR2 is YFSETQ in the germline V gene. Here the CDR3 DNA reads TGCGCCAGCAGCTTGCAGGGGGCCACCGGGGAGCTGTTTTTT. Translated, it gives CASSLQGATGELFF.

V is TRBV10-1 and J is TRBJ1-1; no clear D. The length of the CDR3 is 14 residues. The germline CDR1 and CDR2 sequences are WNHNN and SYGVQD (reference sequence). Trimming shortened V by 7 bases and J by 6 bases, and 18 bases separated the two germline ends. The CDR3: CASKPRLSGAEAFF. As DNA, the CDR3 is TGCGCCAGCAAGCCTCGGTTGTCTGGGGCTGAAGCTTTCTTT.

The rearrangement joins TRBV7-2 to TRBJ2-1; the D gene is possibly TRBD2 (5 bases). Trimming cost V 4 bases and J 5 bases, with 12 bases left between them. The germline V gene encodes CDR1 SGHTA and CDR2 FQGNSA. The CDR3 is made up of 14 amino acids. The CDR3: CASSYPGSHNEQFF. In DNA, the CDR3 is TGTGCCAGCAGCTATCCGGGGTCCCACAATGAGCAGTTCTTC.

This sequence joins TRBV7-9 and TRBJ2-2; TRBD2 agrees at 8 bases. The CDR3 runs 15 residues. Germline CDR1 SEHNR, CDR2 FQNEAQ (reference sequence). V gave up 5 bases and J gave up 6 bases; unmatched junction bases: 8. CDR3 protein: CASSPAGRGAGELFF. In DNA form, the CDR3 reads TGTGCCAGCAGCCCCGCCGGGAGGGGAGCCGGGGAGCTGTTTTTT.

The CDR3 reads CASSLVGQNTDTQYF. The DNA for the CDR3 is TGTGCCAGCAGCTTGGTAGGGCAAAACACAGATACGCAGTATTTT. V and J are TRBV5-4 and TRBJ2-3; D gene ambiguous. Germline CDR1 is SGHNT and CDR2 is YYREEE (reference sequence). V was pared by 0 bases and J by 2 bases, with 10 bases between. This CDR3 is 15 amino acids long.

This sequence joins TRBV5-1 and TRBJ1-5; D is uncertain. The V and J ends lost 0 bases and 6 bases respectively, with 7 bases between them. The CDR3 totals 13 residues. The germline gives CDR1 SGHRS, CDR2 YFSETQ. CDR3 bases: TGCGCCAGCAGCTTGGGCCTGGGTCAGCCCCAGCATTTT. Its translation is CASSLGLGQPQHF.

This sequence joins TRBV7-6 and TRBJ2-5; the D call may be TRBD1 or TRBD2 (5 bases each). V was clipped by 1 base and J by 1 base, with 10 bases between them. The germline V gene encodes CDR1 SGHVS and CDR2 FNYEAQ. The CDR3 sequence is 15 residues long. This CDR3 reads CASSLVRGTQETQYF. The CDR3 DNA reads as TGTGCCAGCAGCTTAGTGAGGGGTACCCAAGAGACCCAGTACTTC.

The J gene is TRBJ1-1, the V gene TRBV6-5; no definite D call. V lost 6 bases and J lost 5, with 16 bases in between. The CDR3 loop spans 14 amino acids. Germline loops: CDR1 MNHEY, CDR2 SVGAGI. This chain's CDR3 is CASSHAWGRTEAFF. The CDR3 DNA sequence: TGTGCCAGCAGCCACGCATGGGGAAGGACTGAAGCTTTCTTT.